These 6 T cell receptor beta chains were all obtained from the same sample, sequenced in a study of Ad26.COV2.S vaccination and SARS-CoV-2 variants (dated by TCRdb to the early 2020s). The sample's treatment or condition label, in plain terms: roughly 19 received Ad26.COV2.S at low or high dose, single or two shots; 5 received placebo; per-sample allocation not given. Repertoires of vaccine and placebo recipients were sequenced from samples taken on day 63 after the first injection. Libraries came from the immunoSEQ multiplex PCR assay. TCRdb obtained this table from immuneACCESS and retained in-frame rearrangements with V and J assigned. These tables miss some clones; where compared with another copy, unresolved V genes account for less than half of the shortfall, and the remainder is unexplained. The sample records hundreds of thousands of clones, 80% to 90% of which are singletons. Together, the top ten hold roughly 4.8% of the sample.

This material consisted of peripheral blood, taken in a trial of Ad26.COV2.S vaccine versus placebo. The receptors stem from a person between 18 and 65 years old who received the Ad26.COV2.S COVID-19 vaccine or a placebo.

The V call is TRBV24-1, the J call TRBJ2-1; tentative D call: TRBD2 (6 bases). CDR1 and CDR2 from the germline V gene are KGHDR and SFDVKD. V was clipped by 2 bases and J by 3 bases, with 10 bases between them. The CDR3 contains 15 residues. The CDR3 spells CATSDSGSGYNEQFF. In DNA form, the CDR3 reads TGTGCCACCAGTGATTCGGGTAGCGGCTACAATGAGCAGTTCTTC.

The V call is TRBV2, the J call TRBJ1-5; TRBD1 aligns across 9 bases. The germline gives CDR1 SNHLY, CDR2 FYNNEI. V dropped 3 bases and J dropped 7; count of bases not matched to a gene: 13. The CDR3 runs 17 residues. The CDR3 reads CASSDPGQGAAGQPQHF. DNA of the CDR3: TGTGCCAGCAGTGACCCGGGACAGGGTGCGGCGGGGCAGCCCCAGCATTTT.

The table lists this clone with a count of one. The chain uses TRBV28 and TRBJ1-1, with D possibly TRBD1 on 5 matching bases. CDR3 length equals 11 residues. The germline V and J ends were trimmed by 6 bases and 7 bases, with 9 bases remaining between them. Germline CDR1 MDHEN, CDR2 SYDVKM. The CDR3 spells CASRERGEAFF. The CDR3 nucleotides read TGTGCCAGCAGGGAAAGGGGTGAAGCTTTCTTT.

The chain recombines TRBV7-8 with TRBJ2-2, with 12 bases aligning to TRBD2. Germline loops: CDR1 SGHVS, CDR2 FQNEAQ. Unmatched junction bases numbered 6, after V lost 2 bases and J lost 2 bases. The CDR3 has 18 amino acids. The CDR3 reads CASSLILAGGPNTGELFF. The CDR3 nucleotides are TGTGCCAGCAGCTTAATCCTAGCGGGGGGGCCCAACACCGGGGAGCTGTTTTTT.

This chain links TRBV4-2 with TRBJ2-7; D remains ambiguous. The V end was cut by 3 bases, the J end by 3 bases, with 9 bases between. The germline V gene has CDR1 LGHNA and CDR2 YNFKEQ. There are 13 residues in the CDR3. CDR3 loop: CASSQRTDYEQYF. CDR3 in DNA: TGTGCCAGCAGCCAGCGAACAGACTACGAGCAGTACTTC.

V usage is TRBV11-2 and J usage is TRBJ2-5, with D maybe TRBD2 (6 bases). Trimming took off 3 bases at V and 5 bases at J, with 16 bases between the two ends. This CDR3 spans 15 amino acids. Germline V CDR1 and CDR2: SGHAT, FQNNGV. The CDR3 DNA is TGTGCCAGCAGCTTTACTACGGGACGGGGGGAGACCCAGTACTTC. It encodes CASSFTTGRGETQYF.